This T cell receptor beta chain was recorded in a study of T cell responses to AZD1222 COVID-19 vaccine. General study results and limits: Seropositive status at baseline applied to only a handful of AZD1222 recipients. Nearly half of spike-specific TCRs reportedly go after variant regions that carry no mutations.

In the case of this clone: Antigen unknown.

Analyses pooled second doses at about 4 or about 12 weeks. Clones were read by immunoSEQ multiplex PCR, and TCRdb kept only the in-frame ones, dropping some. The sample holds some 130,000 clones; roughly 92% are singletons and the top ten take around 1.1%. V lost 4 bases and J lost 3, with 8 bases in between. This CDR3 has 13 residues. CDR1 SGHTA and CDR2 FQGTGA come from the germline V gene. V and J are TRBV7-3 and TRBJ2-3; D is uncertain. Specimen: peripheral blood, collected 28 days after the second AZD1222 dose. This clonotype was sampled from an adult who received the AZD1222 COVID-19 vaccine. The CDR3: CASSSHRTDTQYF. The CDR3 DNA sequence: TGTGCCAGCAGCTCACATAGAACAGATACGCAGTATTTT.